This passage covers 7 T cell receptor beta chains from one sample sequenced in a study of radiation and T cells in renal cell carcinoma. The data were produced by immunoSEQ multiplex PCR, yet TCRdb's version contains in-frame clones alone and is incomplete. The sample has around 16,000 clones, 50% to 60% seen once; the top ten hold about 11%. Documented treatment: treatment-naive control, cytoreductive nephrectomy. The source was tumor tissue, collected from a patient whose treatment was nephrectomy without radiotherapy. The receptors derive from a man over 45 with renal cell carcinoma.

The chain links TRBV6-1 to TRBJ2-1, with D perhaps TRBD1 or TRBD2 (5 bases each). The CDR3 extends over 15 amino acids. Germline assignment: CDR1 MNHNS and CDR2 SASEGT. V shed 3 bases and J shed 8 bases, with 17 bases lying between them. CDR3 loop: CASSERTLGVDEQFF. For the CDR3, the DNA is TGTGCCAGCAGTGAGCGGACTTTGGGGGTTGATGAGCAGTTCTTC.

In DNA, the CDR3 is TGTGCCAGCAGTTACCTCGGTGGCACTGAAGCTTTCTTT. This translates into CASSYLGGTEAFF. V usage is TRBV6-5 and J usage is TRBJ1-1; no reliable D call. This CDR3 has 13 amino acids. V was trimmed by 2 bases and J by 4 bases, leaving 8 bases between them. CDR1 and CDR2 from the germline V gene are MNHEY and SVGAGI.

This chain joins TRBV6-5 and TRBJ1-2, with D possibly TRBD1 on 5 matching bases. The CDR3 totals 14 residues. Looked up from germline, CDR1 is MNHEY and CDR2 is SVGAGI. The germline V and J ends were trimmed by 7 bases and 2 bases, with 14 bases remaining between them. As DNA, the CDR3 is TGTGCCAGCACCGACCCGGGGGGGAACTATGGCTACACCTTC. This sequence encodes CASTDPGGNYGYTF.

The chain combines TRBV5-1 with TRBJ2-7, with TRBD1 matching over 8 bases. V shed 5 bases and J 1 base; nucleotides not matched to a gene: 5. Germline CDR1 SGHRS, CDR2 YFSETQ. CDR3 length: 14 amino acids. CDR3 DNA sequence: TGCGCCAGCAGATCGACAGGGGTTTCCTACGAGCAGTACTTC. The encoded protein is CASRSTGVSYEQYF.

This clone showed up just a few times. V is TRBV28 and J is TRBJ2-3, with D maybe TRBD1 (6 bases). The V and J ends lost 3 bases and 8 bases respectively, with 18 bases between them. This CDR3 spans 15 amino acids. Germline-derived CDR1 and CDR2 are MDHEN and SYDVKM. CDR3 DNA sequence: TGTGCCAGCAGTTTTCGGTCTGGACAGAGCGGTACGCAGTATTTT. This translates into CASSFRSGQSGTQYF.

The chain links TRBV6-1 to TRBJ2-3; D is perhaps TRBD2 (5 bases). The CDR3 loop spans 13 amino acids. The germline gives CDR1 MNHNS, CDR2 SASEGT. V shed 4 bases and J shed 5 bases, with 10 bases lying between them. The CDR3 region is CASSAEGEDTQYF. The CDR3 DNA follows: TGTGCCAGCAGTGCAGAGGGAGAAGATACGCAGTATTTT.

The rearrangement links TRBV5-6 to TRBJ2-7; D may correspond to TRBD1 or TRBD2 (6 bases each). From germline, CDR1 is SGHDT and CDR2 YYEEEE. Deletions cut 0 bases from V and 4 bases from J, with 17 bases between. The CDR3 is 16 amino acids. The CDR3 DNA is TGTGCCAGCAGCTTGGAGGGGGTGCAGGGACTGTACGAGCAGTACTTC. Protein product: CASSLEGVQGLYEQYF.